The 20 T cell receptor beta chains presented below share a single source sample, sequenced in a study of blood T cell repertoires in COVID-19. Generated by immunoSEQ multiplex PCR, the TCRdb table keeps only in-frame clones and is missing some. The sample has around 160,000 clones, approximately 86% seen once. Sequencing was carried out using peripheral blood. Receptors originate from a man aged 55 to 70 with acute or convalescent COVID-19.

V gene TRBV5-1 combines with J gene TRBJ2-1; perhaps TRBD2 as D (6 bases). The CDR3 covers 16 residues. CDR1 and CDR2 from the germline V gene are SGHRS and YFSETQ. The V end lost 4 bases, the J end lost 3 bases, and 17 bases lay between the germline ends. The CDR3 region is CASSRGGAGRYNEQFF. CDR3 in DNA: TGCGCCAGCAGCAGGGGAGGTGCAGGGCGCTACAATGAGCAGTTCTTC.

The chain uses TRBV5-1 and TRBJ2-2, with TRBD2 as a possible D gene (6 bases). Germline loops: CDR1 SGHRS, CDR2 YFSETQ. The V and J ends lost 4 bases and 2 bases respectively, with 12 bases between them. The CDR3 runs to 15 residues. CDR3 nucleotide sequence: TGCGCCAGCAGCGTCCGGGACTCAAACACCGGGGAGCTGTTTTTT. It codes for CASSVRDSNTGELFF.

The rearrangement joins TRBV5-1 to TRBJ2-5, with 11 bases fitting TRBD2. CDR1 is SGHRS and CDR2 is YFSETQ in the germline V gene. Trimming removed 2 bases from V and 5 bases from J; junction bases left unmatched: 14. The CDR3 loop spans 18 amino acids. CDR3 DNA sequence: TGCGCCAGCAGCTTAGGCATGGGACTAGCGGCATCGGGGGAGACCCAGTACTTC. Translated, it gives CASSLGMGLAASGETQYF.

The chain combines TRBV12-5 with TRBJ2-2; D call uncertain. V lost 2 bases and J lost 0, with 10 bases in between. The CDR3 sequence is 16 residues long. Looked up from germline, CDR1 is LGHNT and CDR2 is FRNRAP. The chain's CDR3 is CASGLSTGPNTGELFF. DNA of the CDR3: TGTGCTAGTGGTTTGAGCACTGGTCCGAACACCGGGGAGCTGTTTTTT.

The chain links TRBV19 to TRBJ2-6; D is unclear. The V gene lost 1 base and the J gene lost 2 bases, with 12 bases spanning the gap. This CDR3 region has 17 residues. Germline loops: CDR1 LNHDA, CDR2 SQIVND (reference sequence). The CDR3 spells CASSIGLGQAGANVLTF. The CDR3 DNA reads TGTGCCAGTAGTATAGGGCTGGGCCAGGCTGGGGCCAACGTCCTGACTTTC.

This chain uses TRBV28 with TRBJ1-3; a weak D match, TRBD1 (6 bases). The CDR3 consists of 14 residues. Germline assignment: CDR1 MDHEN and CDR2 SYDVKM. Trimming cost V 6 bases and J 8 bases, with 17 bases left between them. The CDR3, as DNA: TGTGCCAGCAGACAGCGACAGGCCACGGACACCATATATTTT. Its translation is CASRQRQATDTIYF.

This rearrangement joins TRBV18 to TRBJ1-1; tentatively, D is TRBD1 (6 bases). The CDR3 contains 13 residues. Germline V CDR1 and CDR2: KGHSH, LQKENI. The V end lost 5 bases, the J end lost 3 bases, and 10 bases lay between the germline ends. The CDR3 is CASSTGRDTEAFF. CDR3 DNA sequence: TGTGCCAGCTCAACAGGGAGGGACACTGAAGCTTTCTTT.

The chain couples TRBV7-9 to TRBJ2-1; D is perhaps TRBD2 (6 bases). Trimming shortened V by 1 base and J by 14 bases, and 12 bases separated the two germline ends. Germline CDR1 reads SEHNR; CDR2 reads FQNEAQ (reference sequence). The CDR3 extends over 12 amino acids. CDR3 in DNA: TGTGCCAGCAGCTTAGGACTAGAAATGAAGTTCTTC. Translated, it gives CASSLGLEMKFF.

The rearrangement links TRBV30 to TRBJ2-5, with D possibly TRBD2 on 6 matching bases. Looked up from germline, CDR1 is GTSNPN and CDR2 is SVGIG (reference sequence). The V end lost 2 bases, the J end lost 9 bases, and 19 bases lay between the germline ends. This CDR3 region has 14 residues. Here the CDR3 reads CAWSLPGERGSQYF. The CDR3 DNA follows: TGTGCCTGGAGTCTGCCGGGAGAGAGGGGATCCCAGTACTTC.

The genes are TRBV20-1 and TRBJ2-3; 7 bases fit TRBD2. V lost 3 bases to trimming and J lost 0 bases; unmatched junction nucleotides: 6. The CDR3 has 15 amino acids. CDR1 is DFQATT, CDR2 SNEGSKA, per germline (reference sequence). CDR3 protein: CSASLAGASTDTQYF. In DNA, the CDR3 is TGCAGTGCTAGTTTGGCGGGAGCGAGCACAGATACGCAGTATTTT.

This clone was recorded a few times. Other DNA sequences of this sample code for an identical CDR3. The genes are TRBV28 and TRBJ1-2; no firm D call. In germline, CDR1 is MDHEN, CDR2 SYDVKM. The germline V and J ends were trimmed by 3 bases and 8 bases, with 10 bases remaining between them. This CDR3 contains 12 residues. The DNA of the CDR3 is TGTGCCAGCAGTTTTAATATGAGAGGCTACACCTTC. It specifies CASSFNMRGYTF.

This rearrangement joins TRBV6-4 to TRBJ2-1, with 7 bases that match TRBD2. Germline CDR1 and CDR2: MRHNA and SNTAGT. This CDR3 has 15 amino acids. The ends lost 0 bases at V and 8 bases at J; junction bases unmatched: 7. The CDR3 spells CASSDSGGRVDEQFF. DNA of the CDR3: TGTGCCAGCAGTGACTCGGGCGGGAGAGTGGATGAGCAGTTCTTC.

The DNA of the CDR3 is TGTGCCAGCAGCCCAGGAGGCTCCTATGGCTACACCTTC. It specifies CASSPGGSYGYTF. The gene calls are TRBV6-6 and TRBJ1-2; D call uncertain. V shed 6 bases and J shed 4 bases, with 12 bases lying between them. Germline assignment: CDR1 MNHNY and CDR2 SVGAGI (reference sequence). The CDR3 spans 13 residues.

This clone came up once. The chain carries TRBV28 and TRBJ2-7, with a weak D call TRBD2 (7 bases). V was shortened by 6 bases and J by 1 base, with 22 bases between the two germline ends. Germline CDR1 reads MDHEN; CDR2 reads SYDVKM. The CDR3 length is 17 residues. CDR3 nucleotides: TGTGCCAGCAGAACAAGGGTGGGGGGGACAAGGTCCTACGAGCAGTACTTC. It codes for CASRTRVGGTRSYEQYF.

This clone is a singleton in its sample. The V gene is TRBV9, the J gene TRBJ2-3; TRBD2 matches at 13 bases. Germline V gene sequence: CDR1 SGDLS, CDR2 YYNGEE. This CDR3 has 17 amino acids. V dropped 6 bases and J dropped 5; count of bases not matched to a gene: 12. CDR3 coding DNA: TGTGCCAGCACGAATCCGGGACTAGCGGGATCAATAGATACGCAGTATTTT. Protein: CASTNPGLAGSIDTQYF.

The chain joins TRBV19 to TRBJ1-1; tentatively, D is TRBD1 (5 bases). Between the trimmed V and J ends, which lost 5 bases and 5 bases, there was a span of 15 bases. The CDR3 contains 14 residues. Germline loops: CDR1 LNHDA, CDR2 SQIVND (reference sequence). DNA of the CDR3: TGTGCCAGTAGTTCCTTAGGGGTGTATACTGAAGCTTTCTTT. Its protein is CASSSLGVYTEAFF.

The rearrangement joins TRBV7-2 to TRBJ2-1, with 8 bases lining up with TRBD2. Germline V gene sequence: CDR1 SGHTA, CDR2 FQGNSA. With V trimmed by 2 bases and J by 0 bases, 9 bases remained unmatched. The CDR3 has 18 residues. CDR3 DNA: TGTGCCAGCAGCTTAAGGGTGAAGGGACTAGTCTCCTACAATGAGCAGTTCTTC. It translates to CASSLRVKGLVSYNEQFF.

The chain has TRBV24-1 and TRBJ2-1, with 10 positions matching TRBD2. This CDR3 contains 14 residues. The germline gives CDR1 KGHDR, CDR2 SFDVKD. J was trimmed by 6 bases and V by 5 bases; bases with no gene match: 3. The CDR3 here is CATSASGSGNEQFF. CDR3 coding DNA: TGTGCCACCAGTGCTAGCGGGAGCGGCAATGAGCAGTTCTTC.

V usage is TRBV30 and J usage is TRBJ1-3, with D possibly being TRBD1 (5 bases). V gave up 5 bases and J gave up 4 bases, with 15 bases separating them. Per the germline V gene, CDR1 is GTSNPN and CDR2 is SVGIG (reference sequence). CDR3 length: 14 amino acids. The CDR3 reads CAWGKGVSGNTIYF. The CDR3 nucleotides are TGTGCCTGGGGGAAAGGGGTTTCCGGAAACACCATATATTTT. The variable domain in full, completed from reference TRBV30 and TRBJ1-3, reads SQTIHQWPATLVQPVGSPLSLECTVEGTSNPNLYWYRQAAGRGLQLLFYSVGIGQISSEVPQNLSASRPQDRQFILSSKKLLLSDSGFYLCAWGKGVSGNTIYFGEGSWLTVV.

The chain uses TRBV29-1 and TRBJ1-6, with 10 bases that match TRBD1. Germline V CDR1 and CDR2: SQVTM, ANQGSEA. The length of the CDR3 is 14 residues. Trimming took 6 bases from V and 7 from J; bases not matched to a gene: 6. The CDR3 protein is CSVPGTGVNSPLHF. DNA for the CDR3: TGCAGCGTCCCCGGGACAGGGGTGAATTCACCCCTCCACTTT.